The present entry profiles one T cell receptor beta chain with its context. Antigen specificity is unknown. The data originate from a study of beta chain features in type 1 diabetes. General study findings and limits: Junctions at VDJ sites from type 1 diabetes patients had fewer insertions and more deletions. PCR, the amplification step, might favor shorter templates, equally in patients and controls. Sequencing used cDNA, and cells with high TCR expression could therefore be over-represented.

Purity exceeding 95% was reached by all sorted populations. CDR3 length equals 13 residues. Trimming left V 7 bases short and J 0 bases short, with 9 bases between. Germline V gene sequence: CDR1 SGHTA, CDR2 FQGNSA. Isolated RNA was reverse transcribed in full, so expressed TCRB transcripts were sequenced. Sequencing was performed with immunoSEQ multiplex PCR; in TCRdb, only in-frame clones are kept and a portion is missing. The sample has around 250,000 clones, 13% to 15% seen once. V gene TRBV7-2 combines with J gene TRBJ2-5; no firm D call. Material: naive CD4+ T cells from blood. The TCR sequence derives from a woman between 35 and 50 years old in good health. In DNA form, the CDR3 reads TGTGCCAGCACGGGTTTGTACCAAGAGACCCAGTACTTC. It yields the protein CASTGLYQETQYF.